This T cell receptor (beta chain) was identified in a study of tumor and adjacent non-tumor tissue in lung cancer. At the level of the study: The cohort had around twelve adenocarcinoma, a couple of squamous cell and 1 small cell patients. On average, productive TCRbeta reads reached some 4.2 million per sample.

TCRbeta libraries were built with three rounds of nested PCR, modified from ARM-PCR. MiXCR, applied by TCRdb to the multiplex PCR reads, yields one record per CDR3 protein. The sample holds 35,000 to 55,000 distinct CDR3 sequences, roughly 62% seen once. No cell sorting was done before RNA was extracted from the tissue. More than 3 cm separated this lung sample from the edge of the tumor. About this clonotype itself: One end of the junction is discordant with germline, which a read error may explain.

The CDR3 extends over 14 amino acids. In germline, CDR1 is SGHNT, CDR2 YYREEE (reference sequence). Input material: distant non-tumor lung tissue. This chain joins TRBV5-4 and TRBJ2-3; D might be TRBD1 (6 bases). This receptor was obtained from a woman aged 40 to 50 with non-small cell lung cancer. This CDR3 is CASSSLYRTDAQYF. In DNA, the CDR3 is TGTGCCAGCAGCTCTTTATATAGGACAGATGCGCAGTATTTT. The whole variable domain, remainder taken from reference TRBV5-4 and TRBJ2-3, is ETGVTQSPTHLIKTRGQQVTLRCSSQSGHNTVSWYQQALGQGPQFIFQYYREEENGRGNFPPRFSGLQFPNYSSELNVNALELDDSALYLCASSSLYRTDAQYFGPGTRLTVL.